A selection of T cell receptor beta chains follows, all from one sample in a study of cytomegalovirus exposure and HLA in healthy donors. This table comes from immunoSEQ multiplex PCR, and its TCRdb copy is limited to in-frame clones, with some not included. The sample contains 95,000 to 150,000 clones, approximately 72% of which appear only once. The sample taken for sequencing was PBMCs. The receptor set was obtained from a woman aged 40 to 55 in good health and CMV-seropositive. Each CDR3 is given with its conserved first and last residue. Each record gives: V gene, J gene, clone size, D gene, CDR3 DNA, CDR3 protein. D genes are given only for firm matches. The listing skips clone size in some rows; elsewhere it reads once, few, many or a size class.

>TRBV5-1|TRBJ2-2|once|TRBD1
TGCGCCAGCAGCTTACAGGGGGACACCGGGGAGCTGTTTTTT
CASSLQGDTGELFF
>TRBV25-1|TRBJ1-4|few|NA
TGTGCCAGCAGTGAGGCCGGGAGTGGCGAAAAACTGTTTTTT
CASSEAGSGEKLFF
>TRBV18|TRBJ1-1|NA|NA
TGTGCCAGCTCACCGGCCTGGTCGTTCACTGAAGCTTTCTTT
CASSPAWSFTEAFF
>TRBV5-1|TRBJ2-3|NA|TRBD1
TGCGCCAGCAGCCTACAGGGGGCGAGCACAGATACGCAGTATTTT
CASSLQGASTDTQYF
>TRBV5-6|TRBJ1-2|NA|NA
TGTGCCAGCAGACGGAACCCCGCGACAGATCGCTATGGCTACACCTTC
CASRRNPATDRYGYTF
>TRBV11-2|TRBJ1-3|NA|NA
TGTGCCAGCAGCTTAGGCCATACAGGGTATGGAAACACCATATATTTT
CASSLGHTGYGNTIYF
>TRBV9|TRBJ2-7|NA|NA
TGTGCCAGCAGCGCAGAGTGGGGCAGCTCCTACGAGCAGTACTTC
CASSAEWGSSYEQYF
>TRBV19|TRBJ1-1|once|TRBD1
TGTGCCAGTAGTGACAGGGGAGTAGCTTTCTTT
CASSDRGVAFF
>TRBV6-5|TRBJ1-4|NA|TRBD1
TGTGCCAGCTCAAGGGGGCATTCTAATGAAAAACTGTTTTTT
CASSRGHSNEKLFF
>TRBV18|TRBJ2-7|NA|TRBD1
TGTGCCAGCTCACCGTCGGACAGGGGGGACGAGCAGTACTTC
CASSPSDRGDEQYF
>TRBV9|TRBJ1-1|NA|NA
TGTGCCAGCAGCGGCGCGGGACGGCCGACGAACACTGAAGCTTTCTTT
CASSGAGRPTNTEAFF
>TRBV27|TRBJ1-6|NA|TRBD1
TGTGCCAGCAGTGCGGACAGGGGTAATTCACCCCTCCACTTT
CASSADRGNSPLHF
>TRBV7-2|TRBJ2-2|NA|TRBD1
TGTGCCAGCAGACCAGACAGGGCCACCGGGGAGCTGTTTTTT
CASRPDRATGELFF
>TRBV5-4|TRBJ2-2|NA|TRBD1
TGTGCCAGCAGCGCCGGGACAGGGTCCACCGGGGAGCTGTTTTTT
CASSAGTGSTGELFF
>TRBV7-8|TRBJ1-6|NA|NA
TGTGCCGTAGACGGCGGAGAGAGGTTATCCTATAATTCACCCCTCCACTTT
CAVDGGERLSYNSPLHF
>TRBV5-4|TRBJ1-2|NA|NA
TGTGCCAGCAGCTCCGACAGGCGGGTGGAGGGCTACACCTTC
CASSSDRRVEGYTF
>TRBV7-9|TRBJ2-7|few|NA
TGTGCCAGCAGCTTACTAGGTTTGGAGCAGTACTTC
CASSLLGLEQYF
>TRBV29-1|TRBJ2-5|NA|NA
TGCAGCGACCTAGGGGATGGGGAGACCCAGTACTTC
CSDLGDGETQYF
>TRBV5-8|TRBJ2-1|few|NA
TGTGCCAGCAGCTTGTTACACAGGGACAATGAGCAGTTCTTC
CASSLLHRDNEQFF
>TRBV7-8|TRBJ1-1|NA|NA
TGTGCCAGCAGCCTTAATGGACAGCTTGACACTGAAGCTTTCTTT
CASSLNGQLDTEAFF
>TRBV7-8|TRBJ2-7|NA|NA
TGTGCCAGCAGCTTAGGAGGAGGACCCTACGAGCAGTACTTC
CASSLGGGPYEQYF
>TRBV7-2|TRBJ1-4|NA|NA
TGTGCCAGCAGCTTAGAGATTGGGCCAGGAGGGGAAAAACTGTTTTTT
CASSLEIGPGGEKLFF
>TRBV5-1|TRBJ2-7|once|NA
TGCGCCAGCCACGACATCCTACTTACCGGCGAGCAGTACTTC
CASHDILLTGEQYF
>TRBV7-2|TRBJ1-1|NA|NA
TGTGCCAGCAGCCTAACCATACAGTACACTGAAGCTTTCTTT
CASSLTIQYTEAFF
>TRBV4-3|TRBJ2-7|NA|NA
TGCGCCAGCAGCCAAGATCTGAGGTACGAGCAGTACTTC
CASSQDLRYEQYF
>TRBV18|TRBJ2-7|once|TRBD1
TGTGCCAGCTCACCCGGGACAGGGACCTACGAGCAGTACTTC
CASSPGTGTYEQYF
>TRBV7-9|TRBJ1-1|NA|NA
TGTGCCAGCAGCATACAGAACCTAATCAGCGGCACTGAAGCTTTCTTT
CASSIQNLISGTEAFF
>TRBV5-6|TRBJ1-1|few|NA
TGTGCCAGCAGCTCGGTCACTGAAGCTTTCTTT
CASSSVTEAFF
>TRBV5-1|TRBJ1-1|few|TRBD1
TGCGCCAGCAGCTTGGCCCCTCAGGGACAGGGGGTCACTGAAGCTTTCTTT
CASSLAPQGQGVTEAFF
>TRBV6-5|TRBJ2-7|NA|NA
TGTGCCAGCAGTTACTCAGGGGGAATGGAGCAGTACTTC
CASSYSGGMEQYF
>TRBV9|TRBJ1-1|NA|TRBD1
TGTGCCAGCAGCACCGGGACAGGAGGTGGGAACACTGAAGCTTTCTTT
CASSTGTGGGNTEAFF
>TRBV18|TRBJ2-7|NA|NA
TGTGCCAGCTCACCTACAGGGATTGGAACCTACGAGCAGTACTTC
CASSPTGIGTYEQYF
>TRBV5-4|TRBJ1-1|few|TRBD1
TGTGCCAGCAGCGGCTCAGGGGGGAGGAACACTGAAGCTTTCTTT
CASSGSGGRNTEAFF
>TRBV12-5|TRBJ1-5|NA|TRBD1
TGTGCTAGTGGTTTGGCAGGGGGCTCCAATCAGCCCCAGCATTTT
CASGLAGGSNQPQHF
>TRBV5-4|TRBJ2-5|once|NA
TGTGCCAGCAGCTTGTTACTTGAAGAGACCCAGTACTTC
CASSLLLEETQYF
>TRBV9|TRBJ1-2|NA|NA
TGTGCCAGCAGCGACCCTGGGGGCGTTTATGGCTACACCTTC
CASSDPGGVYGYTF
>TRBV5-6|TRBJ2-4|NA|NA
TGTGCCAGCAGCTTCGTTATCAAGAGGGACATTCAGTACTTC
CASSFVIKRDIQYF
>TRBV6-5|TRBJ1-2|NA|TRBD1
TGTGCCAGCAGCTCTGACAGGGGTTTAGGTGGCTACACCTTC
CASSSDRGLGGYTF
>TRBV7-9|TRBJ1-4|NA|NA
TGTGCCAGCAGCTTAGGTTCCAGGGCTTACGGGGAAAAACTGTTTTTT
CASSLGSRAYGEKLFF
>TRBV7-8|TRBJ2-5|once|TRBD2
TGTGCCAGCAGCTTAGCTAGCGGGGGACCCGACCAAGAGACCCAGTACTTC
CASSLASGGPDQETQYF
>TRBV5-1|TRBJ1-3|NA|NA
TGCGCCAGCAGCTTAGGGGGTGGAAACACCATATATTTT
CASSLGGGNTIYF
>TRBV5-1|TRBJ1-2|NA|NA
TGCGCCACCACCCTTGTCCCAGGGGACTATGGCTACACCTTC
CATTLVPGDYGYTF
>TRBV4-1|TRBJ2-3|few|NA
TGCGCCAGCAGCGAAGTTAGTGATACGCAGTATTTT
CASSEVSDTQYF
>TRBV5-4|TRBJ1-1|NA|NA
TGTGCCAGCAGCCCCTCCAGGGTGGGTCTGAACACTGAAGCTTTCTTT
CASSPSRVGLNTEAFF
>TRBV29-1|TRBJ2-7|once|NA
TGCAGCGTTGAAATCCCAGACTCCTACGAGCAGTACTTC
CSVEIPDSYEQYF
>TRBV2|TRBJ1-6|NA|NA
TGTGCCAGCAGTGAGACAGCCTATAATTCACCCCTCCACTTT
CASSETAYNSPLHF
>TRBV7-9|TRBJ1-2|NA|NA
TGTGCCAGCAGCTTACTGGCTGGCTATGGCTACACCTTC
CASSLLAGYGYTF
>TRBV20-1|TRBJ2-1|NA|TRBD1
TGCAGTGCTAGAGTCCGGGACAGGGTCTTCTTC
CSARVRDRVFF
>TRBV4-3|TRBJ1-1|NA|NA
TGCGCCAGCAGCCAAGTGGGAGGTAACACTGAAGCTTTCTTT
CASSQVGGNTEAFF
>TRBV2|TRBJ1-2|NA|TRBD1
TGTGCCACCCTACAGGGGGCGGATGGCTACACCTTC
CATLQGADGYTF
>TRBV5-6|TRBJ2-7|NA|TRBD1
TGTGCCAGCAGCTTGGGGACAGGACTTTCCTACGAGCAGTACTTC
CASSLGTGLSYEQYF
>TRBV29-1|TRBJ2-5|NA|TRBD2
TGCAGCGTTGGGACTAGCGGGGGGGCAGGGACCCAGTACTTC
CSVGTSGGAGTQYF
>TRBV5-1|TRBJ2-2|once|NA
TGCGCCAGCAGCTCGGACAGGGAGGGCGGGGAGCTGTTTTTT
CASSSDREGGELFF
>TRBV9|TRBJ2-7|NA|NA
TGTGCCAGCAGCGTAGCTCAGCAGGATCGGCACGAGCAGTACTTC
CASSVAQQDRHEQYF
>TRBV6-1|TRBJ1-3|NA|NA
TGTGCCAGCAGTGGCGGCATCCCTGGAAACACCATATATTTT
CASSGGIPGNTIYF
>TRBV20-1|TRBJ2-1|NA|NA
TGCAGTGCTCTTGGAGACAATGAGCAGTTCTTC
CSALGDNEQFF
>TRBV2|TRBJ2-1|NA|NA
TGTGCCAGCAAGCTTCTAGCGTCAGAATACAATGAGCAGTTCTTC
CASKLLASEYNEQFF